The TCR beta chain under discussion was sequenced for a study of T cell changes during pregnancy in multiple sclerosis. The protocol was immunoSEQ multiplex PCR, while the TCRdb copy is restricted to in-frame clones and leaves out a portion. The sample lists roughly 40,000 clones, 92% occurring once. V gave up 3 bases and J gave up 4 bases; unmatched junction bases: 3. This CDR3 is built from 14 residues. Germline assignment: CDR1 SQVTM and CDR2 ANQGSEA. Sequencing was performed on CD8+ T cells from peripheral blood mononuclear cells, taken in the first trimester of pregnancy. The chain recombines TRBV29-1 with TRBJ2-2, with TRBD2 matching over 9 bases. This TCR came from a female donor with multiple sclerosis, enrolled in a pregnancy study. This chain's CDR3 is CSVERGGVTGELFF. The CDR3 nucleotides are TGCAGCGTTGAGCGGGGGGGCGTCACCGGGGAGCTGTTTTTT.